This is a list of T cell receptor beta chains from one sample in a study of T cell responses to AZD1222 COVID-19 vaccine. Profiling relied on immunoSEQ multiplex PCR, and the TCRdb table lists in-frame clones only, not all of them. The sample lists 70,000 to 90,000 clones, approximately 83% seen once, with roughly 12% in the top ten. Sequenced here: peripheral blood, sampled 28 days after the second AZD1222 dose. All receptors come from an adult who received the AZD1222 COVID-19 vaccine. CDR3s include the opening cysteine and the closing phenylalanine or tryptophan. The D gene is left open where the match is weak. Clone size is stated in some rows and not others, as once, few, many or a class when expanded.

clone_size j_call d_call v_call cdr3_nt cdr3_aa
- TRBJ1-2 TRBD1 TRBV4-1 TGCGCCAGCAGCCAAGAGTGGACAGGGATAAACTATGGCTACACCTTC CASSQEWTGINYGYTF
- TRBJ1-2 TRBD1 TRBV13 TGTGCCAGCAGGACAGGGGGAGCCCTTTTCGGCTACACCTTC CASRTGGALFGYTF
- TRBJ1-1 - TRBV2 TGTGCCAGCCTCATAGTAAGGGGGACTGAAGCTTTCTTT CASLIVRGTEAFF
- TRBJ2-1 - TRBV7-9 TGTGCCAGCAGCACCCCGGCTAGCTCCTATGAGCAGTTCTTC CASSTPASSYEQFF
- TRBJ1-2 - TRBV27 TGTGCCAGCAGTTTATCAGGGACGGACTATGGCTACACCTTC CASSLSGTDYGYTF
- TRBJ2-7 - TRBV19 TGTGCCAGTAGTATACAGGCGGGCGGCTACGAGCAGTACTTC CASSIQAGGYEQYF
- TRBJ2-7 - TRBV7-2 TGTGCCAGCAGCTTAGAGGTAGGCGAGCAGTACTTC CASSLEVGEQYF
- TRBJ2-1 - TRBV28 TGTGCCAGCAACTACAACGGGGAGAATGAGCAGTTCTTC CASNYNGENEQFF
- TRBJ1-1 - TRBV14 TGTGCCAGCAGCCTACAGGATAACACTGAAGCTTTCTTT CASSLQDNTEAFF
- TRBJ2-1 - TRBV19 TGTGCCAGTAGTGCCCCTCTCGGCTCCTACAATGAGCAGTTCTTC CASSAPLGSYNEQFF
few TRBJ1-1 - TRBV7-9 TGTGCCAGCAGCTTTGGCGGATTTGAAGCTTTCTTT CASSFGGFEAFF
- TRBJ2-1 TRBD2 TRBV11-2 TGTGCCAGCAGCTCCCGGACTAGCGGGGCCTTATTCTACAATGAGCAGTTCTTC CASSSRTSGALFYNEQFF
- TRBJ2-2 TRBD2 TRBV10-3 TGTGCCATCATCTGGACTAGCGGGGGGGCAGGGGAGCTGTTTTTT CAIIWTSGGAGELFF
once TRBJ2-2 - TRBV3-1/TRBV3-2 TGTGCCAGCAGCCCCACAGGTGTGAACACCGGGGAGCTGTTTTTT CASSPTGVNTGELFF
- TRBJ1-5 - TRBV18 TGTGCCAGCTCGTCATTAGGTAATCAGCCCCAGCATTTT CASSSLGNQPQHF
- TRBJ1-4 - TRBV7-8 TGTGCCAGCAGCTTAGGGGGATTTAATGAAAAACTGTTTTTT CASSLGGFNEKLFF
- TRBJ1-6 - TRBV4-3 TGCGCCAGCAGCCAGACACTCTATAATTCACCCCTCCACTTT CASSQTLYNSPLHF
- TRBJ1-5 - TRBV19 TGTGCCAGTAGTATCACCCCAGGGAGCCAGCCCCAGCATTTT CASSITPGSQPQHF
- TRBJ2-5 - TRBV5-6 TGTGCCAGCAGCTTGGGGGGGCGGGGAGAGACCCAGTACTTC CASSLGGRGETQYF
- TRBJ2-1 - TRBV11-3 TGTGCCAGCAGCTTACAGGGGTCGAATGAGCAGTTCTTC CASSLQGSNEQFF
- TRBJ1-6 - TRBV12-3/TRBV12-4 TGTGCCAGCAGTAGAAGCACGATAGGAGCCCTCCACTTT CASSRSTIGALHF
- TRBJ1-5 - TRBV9 TGTGCCAGCAGCCCCGGACGTATCAATCAGCCCCAGCATTTT CASSPGRINQPQHF
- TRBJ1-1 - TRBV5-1 TGCGCCAGCAGCTTGTCGGGGTACGGGAACACTGAAGCTTTCTTT CASSLSGYGNTEAFF
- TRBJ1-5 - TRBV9 TGTGCCAGCAGCGTAGACGGGACTTGGAATCAGCCCCAGCATTTT CASSVDGTWNQPQHF
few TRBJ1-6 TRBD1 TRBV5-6 TGTGCCAGCAGCTCCTCGGAAAGGGGGCATAATTCACCCCTCCACTTT CASSSSERGHNSPLHF
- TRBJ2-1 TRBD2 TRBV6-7 TGTGCCAGCAGTTACAGATGCCTAGCGGGGTACAATGAGCAGTTCTTC CASSYRCLAGYNEQFF
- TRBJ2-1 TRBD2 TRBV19 TGTGCCAGTAGTCAGGCGGGAGGGGGTTACAATGAGCAGTTCTTC CASSQAGGGYNEQFF
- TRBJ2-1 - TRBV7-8 TGTGCCAGCAGCCTCTCAGCTGGGGAGCAGTTCTTC CASSLSAGEQFF
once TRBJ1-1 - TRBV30 TGTGCCTGGAGGAGGGGCACTGAAGCTTTCTTT CAWRRGTEAFF
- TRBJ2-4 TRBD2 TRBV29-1 TGCAGCGTTGAGCATCCTTGGACTAGTGGGTACTTC CSVEHPWTSGYF
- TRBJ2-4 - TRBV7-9 TGTGCCAGCAGCTTAGTTGGAGGGCTAGCCAAAAACATTCAGTACTTC CASSLVGGLAKNIQYF
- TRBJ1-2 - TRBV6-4 TGTGCCAGCAGTGACTCGGGGGGAGGCTATGGCTACACCTTC CASSDSGGGYGYTF
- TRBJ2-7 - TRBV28 TGTGCCAGCAGTTTAAATGCCCTCTACGAGCAGTACTTC CASSLNALYEQYF
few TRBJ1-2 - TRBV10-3 TGTGCCATCACCCCCGGGGCCCAACGGGGGAAAGGCTACACCTTC CAITPGAQRGKGYTF
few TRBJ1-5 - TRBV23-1 TGCGCCAGCAGGCACCAGGAAAACGGGGGGAACAATCAGCCCCAGCATTTT CASRHQENGGNNQPQHF
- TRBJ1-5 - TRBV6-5 TGTGCCAGCGGACCCCAGGGGAACAATCAGCCCCAGCATTTT CASGPQGNNQPQHF
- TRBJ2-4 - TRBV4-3 TGCGCCAGCAGCCAAGATCGGGGGAAGGCCAAAAACATTCAGTACTTC CASSQDRGKAKNIQYF
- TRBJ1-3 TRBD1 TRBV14 TGTGCCAGCAGCCGGACAGGGGTGGCTGGAAACACCATATATTTT CASSRTGVAGNTIYF
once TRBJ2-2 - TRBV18 TGTGCCAGCTCGCCACGCGGGAACACCGGGGAGCTGTTTTTT CASSPRGNTGELFF
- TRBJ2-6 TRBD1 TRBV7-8 TGTGCCAGCAGCTTAGAAAGGACAGGGTTTCGATCTGGGGCCAACGTCCTGACTTTC CASSLERTGFRSGANVLTF
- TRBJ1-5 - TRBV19 TGTGCCAGTAATTTGGGCAGGACAAGCCTTAGCAATCAGCCCCAGCATTTT CASNLGRTSLSNQPQHF
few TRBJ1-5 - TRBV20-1 TGCAGTGCTAGTCAATCAAGGGCCCAGCATTTT CSASQSRAQHF
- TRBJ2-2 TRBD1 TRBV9 TGTGCCAGCGGACAGGCCAACACCGGGGAGCTGTTTTTT CASGQANTGELFF
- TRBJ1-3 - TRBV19 TGTGCCAGTAGTTACGGGTCCCTCTCTGGAAACACCATATATTTT CASSYGSLSGNTIYF
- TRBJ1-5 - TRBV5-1 TGCGCCAGCAGCTTGGGGTCAAGTAGCAATCAGCCCCAGCATTTT CASSLGSSSNQPQHF
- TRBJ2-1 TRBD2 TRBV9 TGTGCCAGCAGCCTACGTCTAGCGGGGGACATCAATGAGCAGTTCTTC CASSLRLAGDINEQFF
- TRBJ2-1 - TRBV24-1 TGTGCCACCAGTGAATATAAAAATCTTAACAATGAGCAGTTCTTC CATSEYKNLNNEQFF
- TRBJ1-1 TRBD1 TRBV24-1 TGTGCCACCAGTGTGGGACAGGGGCGCGACACTGAAGCTTTCTTT CATSVGQGRDTEAFF
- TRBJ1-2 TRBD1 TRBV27 TGTGCCAGCAGGGGACTCGACAGGGGGTATGGCTACACCTTC CASRGLDRGYGYTF
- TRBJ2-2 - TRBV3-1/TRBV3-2 TGTGCCAGCAGCCAGGGCTCAGCTCCCGGGGAGCTGTTTTTT CASSQGSAPGELFF
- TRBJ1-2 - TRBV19 TGTGCCAGTAGTATCCCCTTGGCGAGAGGTGGCTACACCTTC CASSIPLARGGYTF
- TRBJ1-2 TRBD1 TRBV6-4 TGTGCCAGCAGACGGGACAGGGCGGACTATGGCTACACCTTC CASRRDRADYGYTF
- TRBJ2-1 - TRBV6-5 TGTGCCAGCAGGACGGGACGTGTTAACAATGAGCAGTTCTTC CASRTGRVNNEQFF
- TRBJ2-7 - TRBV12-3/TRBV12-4 TGTGCCAGCAGTTTAGTTAGAGGTGGCGAGCAGTACTTC CASSLVRGGEQYF
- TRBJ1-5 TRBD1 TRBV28 TGTGCCAGCAGTTTAGGACAGGTTAGCAATCAGCCCCAGCATTTT CASSLGQVSNQPQHF
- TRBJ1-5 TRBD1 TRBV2 TGTGCCAGCAGCACGATCAAGACAGGGATCGGAAATATATATCAGCCCCAGCATTTT CASSTIKTGIGNIYQPQHF
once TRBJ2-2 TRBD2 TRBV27 TGTGCCAGCAGTTCCGGGACTAGCGGGGGGGCGGCCGGGGAGCTGTTTTTT CASSSGTSGGAAGELFF
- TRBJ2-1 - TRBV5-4 TGTGCCAGCAGCTTGGGAGCTTACAATGAGCAGTTCTTC CASSLGAYNEQFF
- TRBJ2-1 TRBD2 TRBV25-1 TGTGCCAGCATTTCTCGTAGCGGGAGGACGTACAATGAGCAGTTCTTC CASISRSGRTYNEQFF